A selection of T cell receptor beta chains follows, all from one sample in a study of blood T cell repertoires in COVID-19. TCRdb's table, derived via immunoSEQ multiplex PCR, lists solely in-frame clones and lacks some. Of about 180,000 clones listed, approximately 87% are singletons. The specimen was peripheral blood. Receptor source: a man in his 70s with active or convalescent COVID-19. CDR3s include the opening cysteine and the closing phenylalanine or tryptophan. Each record gives: CDR3 DNA, CDR3 protein, clone size, V gene, D gene, J gene. The D gene is left open where the match is weak. Clone size appears in some rows only: once, few, many, or a class for an expanded clone.

DNA: TGTGCCAGCAGTGAACTGACTAGTCGAATCGGGGAGCTGTTTTTT; CDR3: CASSELTSRIGELFF; size: -; V: TRBV2; D: -; J: TRBJ2-2
DNA: TGTGCCAGCAGCTTAACTGACTTCCCAAATGAAAAACTGTTTTTT; CDR3: CASSLTDFPNEKLFF; size: once; V: TRBV7-2; D: -; J: TRBJ1-4
DNA: TGTGCCAGCCGACTCGACCACTTGGGTGGCTACACCTTC; CDR3: CASRLDHLGGYTF; size: few; V: TRBV12-3/TRBV12-4; D: -; J: TRBJ1-2
DNA: TGCGCCAGCAGCTGGGACAGGGAAGAAAAACTGTTTTTT; CDR3: CASSWDREEKLFF; size: -; V: TRBV5-1; D: TRBD1; J: TRBJ1-4
DNA: TGTGCCACCAGTCAGGCGGAGAGGGGGACTGAAGCTTTCTTT; CDR3: CATSQAERGTEAFF; size: few; V: TRBV24-1; D: -; J: TRBJ1-1
DNA: TGCAGTGCTCCGAGAGCTTTCTTT; CDR3: CSAPRAFF; size: -; V: TRBV20-1; D: -; J: TRBJ1-1
DNA: TGTGCCAGCCTGAAGGGACTAGCGGGGGCTGGGGCCAACGTCCTGACTTTC; CDR3: CASLKGLAGAGANVLTF; size: -; V: TRBV2; D: TRBD2; J: TRBJ2-6
DNA: TGCGCCAGCAGACTGCGGGTGAGCTCCTACGAGCAGTACTTC; CDR3: CASRLRVSSYEQYF; size: -; V: TRBV5-1; D: -; J: TRBJ2-7
DNA: TGTGCCAGCAGCGGCGCCGGGACTAGCGGGGGAGGCAATGAGCAGTTCTTC; CDR3: CASSGAGTSGGGNEQFF; size: -; V: TRBV13; D: TRBD2; J: TRBJ2-1
DNA: TGTGCCAGCAGTCGGGACAGAAGGGATAATGAAAAACTGTTTTTT; CDR3: CASSRDRRDNEKLFF; size: -; V: TRBV6-5; D: TRBD1; J: TRBJ1-4